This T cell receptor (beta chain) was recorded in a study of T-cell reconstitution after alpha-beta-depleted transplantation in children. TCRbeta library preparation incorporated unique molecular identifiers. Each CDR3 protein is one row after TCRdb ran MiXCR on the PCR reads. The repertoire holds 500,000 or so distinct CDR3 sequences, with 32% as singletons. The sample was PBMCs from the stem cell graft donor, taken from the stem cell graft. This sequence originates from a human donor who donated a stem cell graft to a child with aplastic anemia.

The DNA for the CDR3 is TGTGCCATCAGCAAACCCGGACAGGTCAGAGGAAATACGCAGTATTTT. This gives the protein CAISKPGQVRGNTQYF. The gene calls are TRBV10-3 and TRBJ2-3; 7 bases agree with TRBD1. V shed 6 bases, J shed 7 bases, and the junction held 16 bases outside the gene matches. Germline V CDR1 and CDR2: ENHRY, SYGVKD. This CDR3 has 16 residues.